This T cell receptor beta chain was identified in a study of blood T cell repertoires in COVID-19. Study background: The United States, Italy and Spain were the sources of the acute and convalescent COVID-19 samples. Sources were T cells, B-cell-depleted T cells, or PBMCs; the material itself was cDNA or gDNA.

In the source study's methods: Researchers report that nucleated cell counts were estimated from reference gene primer amplification. Produced via immunoSEQ multiplex PCR; TCRdb's table is partial and in-frame only. That table is the source of V, J and clone size, and D and trimming were worked out from the DNA. The sample shows approximately 150,000 clones, over 75% of them seen only once. With 3 bases removed from V and 10 bases from J, the gap between germline ends came to 13 bases. This CDR3 has 14 residues. The germline V gene encodes CDR1 SEHNR and CDR2 FQNEAQ (reference sequence). The chain combines TRBV7-9 with TRBJ1-6; the D gene is possibly TRBD1 (6 bases). The sequenced sample consisted of peripheral blood. The origin of this receptor is a man between 65 and 85 years old with acute or convalescent COVID-19. CDR3 nucleotide sequence: TGTGCCAGCAGCTTGGATACAGGGTACTCACCCCTCCACTTT. This gives the protein CASSLDTGYSPLHF.